The 16 T cell receptor beta chains listed next were all sequenced from one sample in a study of cytomegalovirus exposure and HLA in healthy donors. The PCR had 60 Vbeta and 13 Jbeta primers. Using immunoSEQ multiplex PCR, the repertoire was profiled, and TCRdb retains in-frame clones only, with some absent. This repertoire includes around 70,000 clones. Sequencing input: PBMCs. The receptors come from a middle-aged man in good health and CMV-seronegative.

The chain recombines TRBV30 with TRBJ2-7; D uncertain. Germline assignment: CDR1 GTSNPN and CDR2 SVGIG (reference sequence). This CDR3 spans 11 amino acids. V lost 4 bases and J lost 2, with 6 bases in between. The CDR3 loop reads CAWIGAYEQYF. The CDR3 DNA sequence: TGTGCCTGGATCGGTGCCTACGAGCAGTACTTC. Full variable domain (outside the CDR3, taken from reference TRBV30 and TRBJ2-7): SQTIHQWPATLVQPVGSPLSLECTVEGTSNPNLYWYRQAAGRGLQLLFYSVGIGQISSEVPQNLSASRPQDRQFILSSKKLLLSDSGFYLCAWIGAYEQYFGPGTRLTVT.

The chain couples TRBV10-3 to TRBJ1-4; 7 positions agree with TRBD1. This CDR3 comprises 14 residues. CDR1 and CDR2 from the germline V gene are ENHRY and SYGVKD. V was clipped by 2 bases and J by 6 bases; unmatched bases: 3. The CDR3 loop reads CAISETGEYEKLFF. CDR3 in DNA: TGTGCCATCAGTGAGACAGGGGAATATGAAAAACTGTTTTTT.

This chain uses TRBV9 with TRBJ2-7; D is unresolved. CDR3 length equals 14 residues. Trimming removed 0 bases at V and 0 bases at J, with 7 bases between. Germline CDR1 SGDLS, CDR2 YYNGEE. The CDR3 region has the DNA TGTGCCAGCAGCGTAGGGGCAGGCTCCTACGAGCAGTACTTC. This encodes CASSVGAGSYEQYF.

The gene calls are TRBV5-5 and TRBJ2-5; D might be TRBD1 (6 bases). The germline V gene has CDR1 SGHKS and CDR2 YYEKEE (reference sequence). Trimming removed 2 bases at V and 4 bases at J, with 12 bases between. The CDR3 is made up of 14 amino acids. The CDR3 region is CASSFQGMGETQYF. In DNA, the CDR3 is TGTGCCAGCAGCTTCCAGGGGATGGGAGAGACCCAGTACTTC.

The V and J genes are TRBV5-1 and TRBJ1-1, with 11 positions matching TRBD1. There are 18 residues in the CDR3. CDR1 is SGHRS, CDR2 YFSETQ, per germline. Trimming took 4 bases from V and 4 from J; bases not matched to a gene: 15. This CDR3 reads CASSGGTGGNLLLTEAFF. In DNA form, the CDR3 reads TGCGCCAGCAGCGGGGGGACAGGGGGGAACCTGTTGCTCACTGAAGCTTTCTTT. Full variable domain (rest looked up from reference TRBV5-1 and TRBJ1-1): KAGVTQTPRYLIKTRGQQVTLSCSPISGHRSVSWYQQTPGQGLQFLFEYFSETQRNKGNFPGRFSGRQFSNSRSEMNVSTLELGDSALYLCASSGGTGGNLLLTEAFFGQGTRLTVV.

The chain combines TRBV29-1 with TRBJ2-2; 11 bases are a match to TRBD2. Germline CDR1 reads SQVTM; CDR2 reads ANQGSEA. V lost 5 bases to trimming and J lost 3 bases; unmatched junction nucleotides: 2. CDR3 length: 14 residues. The CDR3 loop reads CSVKTSGDTGELFF. CDR3 coding DNA: TGCAGCGTTAAGACTAGCGGGGACACCGGGGAGCTGTTTTTT.

This sequence joins TRBV6-5 and TRBJ2-6, with D hard to call. The CDR3 has 13 amino acids. Looked up from germline, CDR1 is MNHEY and CDR2 is SVGAGI. V lost 8 bases and J lost 2, with 7 bases in between. The CDR3 coding sequence is TGTGCCAGCCAGATAACTGGGGCCAACGTCCTGACTTTC. Its translation: CASQITGANVLTF.

This chain links TRBV5-1 with TRBJ2-7; possibly TRBD1 for D (5 bases). Germline V gene data show CDR1 as SGHRS and CDR2 as YFSETQ. The CDR3 spans 14 residues. Trimming took 4 bases from V and 0 from J, leaving 11 bases between them. CDR3 amino acids: CASSPRQISYEQYF. DNA for the CDR3: TGCGCCAGCAGCCCGAGACAGATCTCCTACGAGCAGTACTTC.

The V and J genes are TRBV6-5 and TRBJ1-2; no clear D. Trimming removed 5 bases from V and 1 base from J, with 11 bases in between. The CDR3 has 14 residues. Germline V gene data show CDR1 as MNHEY and CDR2 as SVGAGI. DNA for the CDR3: TGTGCCAGCAGTAGGCGAGGGCTTAACTATGGCTACACCTTC. This gives the protein CASSRRGLNYGYTF.

The chain carries TRBV7-2 and TRBJ2-7; D may be TRBD1 (5 bases). V was shortened by 4 bases and J by 7 bases, with 8 bases between the two germline ends. This CDR3 has 11 amino acids. Germline V gives CDR1 SGHTA, CDR2 FQGNSA. This CDR3 reads CASSSRQEQYF. The CDR3 DNA reads TGTGCCAGCAGCTCCAGACAGGAGCAGTACTTC. The variable domain in full, completed from reference TRBV7-2 and TRBJ2-7, reads GAGVSQSPSNKVTEKGKDVELRCDPISGHTALYWYRQSLGQGLEFLIYFQGNSAPDKSGLPSDRFSAERTGGSVSTLTIQRTQQEDSAVYLCASSSRQEQYFGPGTRLTVT.

The gene calls are TRBV11-2 and TRBJ2-5; the D gene is possibly TRBD1 (7 bases). Near its end, the DNA agrees better with TRBJ2-7, so the J call may be wrong. The CDR3 is 15 amino acids. Germline assignment: CDR1 SGHAT and CDR2 FQNNGV. CDR3: CASSFRQGGSYEQYF. CDR3 nucleotides: TGTGCCAGCAGCTTTAGGCAGGGGGGATCCTACGAGCAGTACTTC.

The chain is built from TRBV4-3 and TRBJ2-1; TRBD1 might be the D (6 bases). With 0 bases removed from V and 6 bases from J, the gap between germline ends came to 9 bases. CDR1 is LGHNA, CDR2 YSLEER, per germline. This CDR3 comprises 14 residues. The CDR3 bases are TGCGCCAGCAGCCAAGAAGGGGGTTTCAATGAGCAGTTCTTC. This sequence encodes CASSQEGGFNEQFF.

The chain combines TRBV6-5 with TRBJ2-3; the D gene is possibly TRBD2 (5 bases). Germline values: CDR1 MNHEY, CDR2 SVGAGI. This CDR3 contains 14 residues. The V end lost 4 bases, the J end lost 0 bases, and 8 bases lay between the germline ends. The CDR3, as DNA: TGTGCCAGCAGTTGGAGCGGAAGCACAGATACGCAGTATTTT. This codes for CASSWSGSTDTQYF.

The J gene is TRBJ2-3, the V gene TRBV6-5, with TRBD2 matching 9 bases. V dropped 2 bases and J dropped 2; count of bases not matched to a gene: 2. CDR1 and CDR2 (germline): MNHEY, SVGAGI. This CDR3 contains 15 residues. CDR3 region: CASSYAGGITDTQYF. The CDR3 coding sequence is TGTGCCAGCAGTTACGCGGGGGGGATCACAGATACGCAGTATTTT.

The gene calls are TRBV28 and TRBJ1-3; D is unclear. CDR1 is MDHEN, CDR2 SYDVKM, per germline. The V end lost 2 bases, the J end lost 0 bases, and 5 bases lay between the germline ends. The CDR3 is 14 amino acids. Here the CDR3 DNA reads TGTGCCAGCAGTTTAGTCAGCTCTGGAAACACCATATATTTT. It codes for CASSLVSSGNTIYF.

The chain combines TRBV14 with TRBJ2-6; D call uncertain. Trimming removed 4 bases from V and 0 bases from J, with 13 bases in between. This CDR3 is built from 17 residues. Germline loops: CDR1 SGHDN, CDR2 FVKESK. The CDR3 protein is CASSPFSWSSGANVLTF. DNA of the CDR3: TGTGCCAGCAGCCCCTTTTCCTGGAGCTCTGGGGCCAACGTCCTGACTTTC.